Below, one T cell receptor beta chain is given with its context. Authors' analysis steps: It was from reference gene primer amplification that nucleated cell counts were estimated. Sequenced by immunoSEQ multiplex PCR; TCRdb stores in-frame clones only, minus some. V and J calls and clone size come straight from that table; D and trimming were deduced from the DNA. The sample lists roughly 49,000 clones; more than 80% were seen once. The CDR3 length is 14 residues. V was shortened by 4 bases and J by 1 base, with 10 bases between the two germline ends. In germline, CDR1 is GTSNPN, CDR2 SVGIG (reference sequence). The data were obtained in a study of blood T cell repertoires in COVID-19.

The rearrangement links TRBV30 to TRBJ2-2; D perhaps matches TRBD1 (6 bases). This sequence was found in a man aged 55 to 69 with COVID-19, enrolled during active disease. The specimen was peripheral blood. In DNA, the CDR3 is TGTGCCTGGAATAGGGACATGAACACCGGGGAGCTGTTTTTT. Encoded protein: CAWNRDMNTGELFF.